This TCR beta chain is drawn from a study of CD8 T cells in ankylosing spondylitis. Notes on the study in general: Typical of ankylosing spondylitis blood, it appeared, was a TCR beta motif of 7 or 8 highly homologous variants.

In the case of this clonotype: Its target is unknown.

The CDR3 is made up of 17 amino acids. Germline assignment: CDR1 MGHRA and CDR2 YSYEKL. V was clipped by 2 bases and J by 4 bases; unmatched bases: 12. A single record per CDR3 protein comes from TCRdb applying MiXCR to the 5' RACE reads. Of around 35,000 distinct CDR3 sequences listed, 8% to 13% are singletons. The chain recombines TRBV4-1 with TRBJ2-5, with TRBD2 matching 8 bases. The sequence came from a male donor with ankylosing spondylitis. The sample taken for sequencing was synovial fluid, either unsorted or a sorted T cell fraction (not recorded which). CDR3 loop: CASSQPGGAGSRETQYF. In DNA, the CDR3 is TGCGCCAGCAGCCAACCCGGGGGGGCCGGGAGTCGAGAGACCCAGTACTTC.